The source of this TCR beta chain is a study of T cell repertoires in cytomegalovirus infection. At the level of the study: Public TCR beta signatures were indicative of both CMV infection and a matching HLA type. Findings and caveats of the study: Carriers of CMV and the relevant HLA type were discriminated by public TCR beta frequency. Across the ex vivo response, the dominant clonotypes were HLA-C-restricted CMV-specific TCR beta clonotypes.

Using its own MiXCR run on the reads, TCRdb lists one record per CDR3 protein. The table has some 230,000 distinct CDR3 sequences, about 20% seen once. A word on this clonotype: As yet, its antigen is unknown.

Germline CDR1 MDHEN, CDR2 SYDVKM. The V end lost 3 bases, the J end lost 5 bases, and 11 bases lay between the germline ends. The CDR3 totals 13 residues. Sequenced: CD8+ T cells from PBMCs. The clonotype comes from a human donor in good health (CMV status not recorded). Some clones in this sample may be carry-over from other donors' samples. This chain joins TRBV28 and TRBJ2-7; D is uncertain. The CDR3 is CASSFRNSHEQYF. CDR3 nucleotides: TGTGCCAGCAGTTTCCGAAATTCCCACGAGCAGTACTTC.